This T cell receptor (beta chain) was documented in a study of T cells after yellow fever vaccination (dated by TCRdb to between 2018 and 2021). The study in broad terms: Libraries from fractions with low cell numbers were prepared with the SMART-Seq v4 Ultra Low Input RNA kit. The cohort comprised two healthy male donors, one aged 18 to 29 and one aged 30 to 39 years. Bulk TCR alpha and beta repertoires were sequenced longitudinally to track T-cell clones before and after primary and booster YFV17D yellow fever vaccination. Blood was drawn at multiple timepoints before and after primary and secondary immunization, with bulk PBMC replicates and cell subsets isolated. The paper's findings and limits, for the study overall: Because abundant contaminating clonotypes from the bulk population could be contained in FACS-sorted repertoires, computational filtering was required. Because only two donors were included in the study, the extent to which the findings can be generalized is limited. A small share of clonotypes occurred in both CD4 and CD8 compartments, likely arising from convergent recombination. The secondary T-cell response was weaker than the primary response but faster, peaking on day 5 instead of day 15. Most clones expanded after primary vaccination were re-detected after the booster (almost 98% of CD4 and about nine tenths of CD8), suggesting broad memory maintenance.

In the paper's terms, the treatment or condition label means: live attenuated yellow fever vaccine strain. At every blood-draw timepoint, two biological replicates of bulk PBMCs were collected. A standard Ficoll-Paque protocol was used to isolate PBMCs from peripheral blood. TriZol was used to extract RNA from bulk PBMCs, from CD4 and CD8 fractions, and from dextramer-positive and dextramer-negative fractions. TCR cDNA was synthesized by 5'RACE template switching, through which a universal primer site and unique molecular identifiers were introduced. Priming of cDNA synthesis was performed from both the TCR alpha and TCR beta constant segments. Two PCR steps were used to amplify libraries, with sample barcodes and sequencing adapters being added in the second step. Sequencing of the libraries was done on either Illumina HiSeq 2500 (2x100 bp) or NovaSeq (2x150 bp). Per the original workflow: MIGEC was used to demultiplex reads and collapse the reads into UMI consensus sequences, and MiXCR was used for V(D)J alignment. Vaccine-responding clonotypes were identified with edgeR using replicate PBMC samples, with FDR below 0.01 and a log2 fold change above 5 up to day 15 being required. Each bulk clonotype received a CD4 or CD8 identity based on whether the sequenced CD4 or CD8 repertoire contained that clonotype at higher abundance. Starting from the raw public reads, TCRdb applied fastp trimming at Q25, assembled clones with MiXCR and retained in-frame beta chains. Rows merge per CDR3 protein into single entries with the most common DNA and genes. None of the V and J calls come from the authors' own analysis; TCRdb made them. The sample table holds 500,000 to 650,000 distinct CDR3 sequences, of which roughly 12% were seen once. Clones ranked in the top ten supply around 14% of the sample.

V and J are truncated by 1 base and 5 bases respectively, leaving an intervening sequence of 15 bases. The germline V gene yields SGHTA for CDR1 and FQGNSA for CDR2. From the cysteine through the phenylalanine, the CDR3 covers 16 amino acids. Only the CDR3 part of the read is kept: 48 bases, read in frame from the first base. In regard to this clonotype: Which antigen it targets is not known. Base qualities were left out, and no much larger clone turns up one base away.

The sample in question was PBMCs, obtained on the day of the yellow fever booster vaccination. The rearranged segments are TRBV7-2 and TRBJ1-5; TRBD1 might be the D gene, on 6 matching bases. The receptor was isolated from a man aged 30-40 years who received the YFV17D yellow fever vaccine. The DNA sequence follows: TGTGCCAGCAGCTTAGGCTGGGGGGCTACCGATCAGCCCCAGCATTTT. This codes for CASSLGWGATDQPQHF.